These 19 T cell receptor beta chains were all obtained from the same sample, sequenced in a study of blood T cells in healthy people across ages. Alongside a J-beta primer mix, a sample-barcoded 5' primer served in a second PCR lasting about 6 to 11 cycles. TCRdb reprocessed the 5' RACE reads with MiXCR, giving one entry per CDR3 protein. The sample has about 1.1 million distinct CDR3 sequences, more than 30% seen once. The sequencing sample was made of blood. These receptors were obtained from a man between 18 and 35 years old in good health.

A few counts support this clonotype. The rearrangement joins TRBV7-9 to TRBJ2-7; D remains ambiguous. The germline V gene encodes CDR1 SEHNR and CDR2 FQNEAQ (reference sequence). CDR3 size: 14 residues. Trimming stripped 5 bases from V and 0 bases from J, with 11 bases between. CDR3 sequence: CASSDGLGSYEQYF. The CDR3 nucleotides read TGTGCCAGCAGCGACGGGTTAGGCTCCTACGAGCAGTACTTC.

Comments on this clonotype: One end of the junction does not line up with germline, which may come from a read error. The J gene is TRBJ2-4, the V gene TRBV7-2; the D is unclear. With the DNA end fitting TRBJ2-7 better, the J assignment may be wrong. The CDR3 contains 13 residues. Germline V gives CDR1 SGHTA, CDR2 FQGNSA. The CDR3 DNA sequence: TGTGCCAGCGGCTTCGAACGGGCCTACGAGCAGTACTTC. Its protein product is CASGFERAYEQYF.

The CDR3 loop is CSASATGPGELFF. The CDR3 DNA is TGCAGTGCTAGTGCGACAGGGCCCGGGGAGCTGTTTTTT. The V and J genes are TRBV20-1 and TRBJ2-2, with 7 bases that match TRBD1. Unmatched junction bases numbered 4, after V lost 3 bases and J lost 6 bases. The CDR3 is 13 amino acids. Per germline, CDR1 DFQATT and CDR2 SNEGSKA (reference sequence).

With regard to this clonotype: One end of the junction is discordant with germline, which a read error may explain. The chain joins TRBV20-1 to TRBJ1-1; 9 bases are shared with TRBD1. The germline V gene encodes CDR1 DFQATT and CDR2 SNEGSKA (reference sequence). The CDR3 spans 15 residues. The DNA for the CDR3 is TGTAGTGCAGATACAGGGGGCGGTTGGAGCACTGAAGCTTTCTTT. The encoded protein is CSADTGGGWSTEAFF.

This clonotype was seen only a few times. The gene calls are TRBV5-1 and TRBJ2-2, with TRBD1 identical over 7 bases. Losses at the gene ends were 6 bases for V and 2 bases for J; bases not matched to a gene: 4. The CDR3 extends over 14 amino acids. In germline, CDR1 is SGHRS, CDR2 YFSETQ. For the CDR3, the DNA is TGCGCCAGCAAAGGACAGGTTAACACCGGGGAGCTGTTTTTT. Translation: CASKGQVNTGELFF.

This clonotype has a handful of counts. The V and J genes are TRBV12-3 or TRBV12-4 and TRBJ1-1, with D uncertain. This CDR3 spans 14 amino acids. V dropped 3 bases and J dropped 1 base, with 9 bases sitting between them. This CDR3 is CASSFQTPNTEAFF. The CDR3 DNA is TGTGCCAGCAGTTTCCAAACCCCGAACACTGAAGCTTTCTTT.

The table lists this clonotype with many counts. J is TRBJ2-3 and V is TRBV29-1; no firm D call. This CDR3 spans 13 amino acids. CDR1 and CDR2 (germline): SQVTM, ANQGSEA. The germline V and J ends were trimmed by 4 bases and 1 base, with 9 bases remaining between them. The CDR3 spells CSVVATGTDTQYF. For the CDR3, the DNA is TGCAGCGTTGTGGCTACAGGCACAGATACGCAGTATTTT.

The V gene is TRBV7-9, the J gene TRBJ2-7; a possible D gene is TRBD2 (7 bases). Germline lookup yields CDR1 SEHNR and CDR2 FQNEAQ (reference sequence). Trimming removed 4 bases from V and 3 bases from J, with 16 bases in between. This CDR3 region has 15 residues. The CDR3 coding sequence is TGTGCCAGCAGCTCGGGGGGCATAACTCGCTACGAGCAGTACTTC. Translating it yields CASSSGGITRYEQYF.

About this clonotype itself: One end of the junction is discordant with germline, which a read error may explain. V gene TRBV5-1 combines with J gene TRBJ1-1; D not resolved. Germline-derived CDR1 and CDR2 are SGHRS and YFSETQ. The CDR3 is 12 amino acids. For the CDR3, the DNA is TGCGCCAGCGGCTTGAAGAACACTGAAGCTTTCTTT. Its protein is CASGLKNTEAFF.

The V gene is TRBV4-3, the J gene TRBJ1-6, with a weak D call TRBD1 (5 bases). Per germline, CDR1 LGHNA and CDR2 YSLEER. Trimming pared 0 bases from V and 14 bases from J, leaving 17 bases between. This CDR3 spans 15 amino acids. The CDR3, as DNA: TGCGCCAGCAGCCAAGATGCGGGGGACTCCGGTTCCCTCCACTTT. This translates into CASSQDAGDSGSLHF.

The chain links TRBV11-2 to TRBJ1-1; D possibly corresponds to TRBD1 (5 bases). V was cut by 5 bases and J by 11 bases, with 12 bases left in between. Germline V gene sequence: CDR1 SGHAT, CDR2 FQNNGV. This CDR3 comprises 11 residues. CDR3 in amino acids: CASSPGGLAFF. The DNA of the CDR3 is TGTGCCAGCAGCCCCGGGGGGTTGGCTTTCTTT.

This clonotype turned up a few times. The CDR3 here is CASIDDRYNSPLHF. The CDR3 region has the DNA TGTGCCAGCATTGATGACCGTTATAATTCACCCCTCCACTTT. This chain links TRBV12-3 or TRBV12-4 with TRBJ1-6; D ambiguous. The CDR3 spans 14 residues. With 7 bases removed from V and 4 bases from J, the gap between germline ends came to 11 bases.

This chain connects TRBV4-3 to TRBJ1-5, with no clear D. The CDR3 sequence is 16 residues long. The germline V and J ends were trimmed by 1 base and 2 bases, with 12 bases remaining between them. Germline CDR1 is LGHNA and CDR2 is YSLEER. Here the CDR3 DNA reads TGCGCCAGCAGCCAAGTCACAAGGGCCCGCAATCAGCCCCAGCATTTT. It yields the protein CASSQVTRARNQPQHF.

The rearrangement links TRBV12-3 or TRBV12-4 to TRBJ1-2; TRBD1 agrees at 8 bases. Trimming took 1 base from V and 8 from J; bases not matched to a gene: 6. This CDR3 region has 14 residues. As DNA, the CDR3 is TGTGCCAGCAGTTTAGACCTGACAGGGGACGGCTACACCTTC. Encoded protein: CASSLDLTGDGYTF.

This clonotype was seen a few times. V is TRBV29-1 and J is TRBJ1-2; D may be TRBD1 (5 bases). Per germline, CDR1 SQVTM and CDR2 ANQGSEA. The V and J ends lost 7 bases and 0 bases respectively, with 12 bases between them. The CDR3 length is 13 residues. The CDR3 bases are TGCAGCGCAGGCGGGGGGACTAACTATGGCTACACCTTC. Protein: CSAGGGTNYGYTF.

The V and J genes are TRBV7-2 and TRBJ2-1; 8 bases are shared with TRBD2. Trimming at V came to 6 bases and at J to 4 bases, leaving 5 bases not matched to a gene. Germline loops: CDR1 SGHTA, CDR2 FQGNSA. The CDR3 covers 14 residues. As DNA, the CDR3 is TGTGCCAGCAGAGCCCCTAGCGGGTACAATGAGCAGTTCTTC. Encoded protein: CASRAPSGYNEQFF.

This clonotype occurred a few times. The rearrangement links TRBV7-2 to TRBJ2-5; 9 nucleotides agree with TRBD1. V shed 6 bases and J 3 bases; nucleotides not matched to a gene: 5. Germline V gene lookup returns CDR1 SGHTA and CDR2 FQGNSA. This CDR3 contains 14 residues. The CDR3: CASSPRTGEETQYF. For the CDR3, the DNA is TGTGCCAGCAGTCCCCGGACAGGGGAAGAGACCCAGTACTTC. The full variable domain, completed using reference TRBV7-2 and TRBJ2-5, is GAGVSQSPSNKVTEKGKDVELRCDPISGHTALYWYRQSLGQGLEFLIYFQGNSAPDKSGLPSDRFSAERTGGSVSTLTIQRTQQEDSAVYLCASSPRTGEETQYFGPGTRLLVL.

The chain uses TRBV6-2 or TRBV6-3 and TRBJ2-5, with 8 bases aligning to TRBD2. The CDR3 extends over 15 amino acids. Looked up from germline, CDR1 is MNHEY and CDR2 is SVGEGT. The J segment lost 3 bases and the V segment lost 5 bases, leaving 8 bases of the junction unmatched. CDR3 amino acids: CASSRAWTSKETQYF. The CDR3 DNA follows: TGTGCCAGCAGTCGGGCGTGGACTAGCAAAGAGACCCAGTACTTC.

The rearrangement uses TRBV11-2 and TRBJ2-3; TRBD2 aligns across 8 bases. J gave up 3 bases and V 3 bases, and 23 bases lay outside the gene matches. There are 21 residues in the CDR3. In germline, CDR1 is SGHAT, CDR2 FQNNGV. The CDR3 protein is CASSFRPLRWSRGGRTDTQYF. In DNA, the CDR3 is TGTGCCAGCAGCTTCAGACCACTTCGCTGGTCTCGCGGGGGGAGAACAGATACGCAGTATTTT.